This TCR beta chain came from a study of T cell responses to AZD1222 COVID-19 vaccine (dated by TCRdb to about 2021). For the wider study: AZD1222 recipients given second doses at about 4 weeks or at about 12 weeks were pooled, since spike-specific TCR depth and breadth were not found to differ between the two schedules. TCR sequencing covered some 240 trial participants: 207 given two doses of AZD1222 and about 26 given two doses of MenACWY control vaccine. Trial participants were enrolled into age subgroups of 18-55, 56-69 and 70-plus years, which contained about 150, 27 and 61 TCR-sequenced participants, respectively. What the study reported, not specific to this receptor: No day 14 peak-response samples were available, so repertoires were characterized only after the peak T cell response. Reportedly, almost half of the unique spike-specific TCRs recognized epitopes lying outside the regions that are mutated in the B.1.351 and B.1.1.7 variants. CD4 TCRs associated with the vaccine covered the entire spike protein, and the dominant responses were in regions 160-218 and 743-854. Conclusions about previously exposed vaccinees were limited because only six AZD1222 recipients were SARS-CoV-2 seropositive at baseline. After two AZD1222 doses, spike-specific TCR breadth and depth were significantly higher than at day 0 and than in MenACWY recipients. The 56-69-year group was small, and its depth increase did not reach significance, likely because of low power. Most participants were white British and females outnumbered males, and the authors suggested that clonal diversity may have been underestimated.

The CDR3, cysteine through phenylalanine, is 13 amino acids long. The retained sequence is limited to the CDR3, 39 bases, with the frame set at the first base. CDR1 and CDR2 (GTSNPN, SVGIG) derive from the germline V gene (reference sequence). The germline ends are 8 bases apart after V is trimmed by 1 base and J by 2 bases. Taken with the paper, the label for time point translates to: baseline before first vaccination. Vaccinee samples were obtained from the UK trials COV001 and COV002, which included a single-blind randomized controlled phase 2/3 trial of AZD1222 (ChAdOx1 nCoV-19) in healthy adults. For TCRbeta chain sequencing, PBMC samples from trial participants were taken at day 0 and at day 28 after the second dose. The CDR3 regions of human TCRbeta chains were subjected to immunosequencing. The study's processing was this. Repertoire TCRs were matched against a reference library of SARS-CoV-2-specific TCRs generated with the MIRA antigen-specificity platform. Breadth was defined as the fraction of unique TCRs that were SARS-CoV-2-associated. Depth was defined as the fraction of total T cells that were SARS-CoV-2-associated. Using the MIRA data, each spike-specific TCR was mapped to the spike region that the TCR reacts to and placed in a CD4 or CD8 class. Log10-transformed breadth and depth values were compared by one-way ANOVA with Sidak's multiple comparisons tests. Not all clones reach the TCRdb copy of this immuneACCESS table, which keeps in-frame sequences only. Checked studies attribute under half of the gap to unresolved V genes and leave the rest unexplained. The V and J calls and clone size are taken from that table; D and trimming were inferred from the DNA. In all, the sample holds about 190,000 clones, and 80% to 90% of those were seen once. Approximately 6.9% of the sample goes to the ten largest clones.

A note on this clone: Its target antigen remains unknown. No qualities accompany the bases; no much larger clone lies one base away.

This receptor was identified in an adult in good health. The rearrangement joined TRBV30 to TRBJ2-5; matching of 5 bases hints at TRBD2 as the D gene. The input for sequencing was peripheral blood, taken on day 0 of AZD1222 vaccination. CDR3 reads: CAWSGLTQETQYF. The nucleotide sequence is given as TGTGCCTGGAGTGGACTAACACAAGAGACCCAGTACTTC.